The 27 T cell receptor beta chains listed next were all sequenced from one sample in a study of T cell responses to AZD1222 COVID-19 vaccine. TCRdb keeps only in-frame clones here, not all; method: immunoSEQ multiplex PCR. Of some 74,000 clones in the sample, about 85% are singletons; the top ten hold approximately 1.3%. Material: peripheral blood, obtained 28 days after the second AZD1222 dose. Receptors originate from an adult who received the AZD1222 COVID-19 vaccine.

V usage is TRBV18 and J usage is TRBJ1-3; D perhaps matches TRBD1 (6 bases). Trimming took 5 bases from V and 4 from J, leaving 24 bases between them. This CDR3 is built from 18 residues. Per germline, CDR1 KGHSH and CDR2 LQKENI. For the CDR3, the DNA is TGTGCCAGCTCAGCTAGTTCGACAGGACAAGCGACGGGAAACACCATATATTTT. Translated: CASSASSTGQATGNTIYF.

The chain links TRBV5-4 to TRBJ1-2, with D perhaps matching TRBD1 (6 bases). The germline gives CDR1 SGHNT, CDR2 YYREEE (reference sequence). Trimming left V 1 base short and J 5 bases short, with 12 bases between. The CDR3 loop spans 14 amino acids. Here the CDR3 reads CASSLRTQGYGYTF. The CDR3 coding sequence is TGTGCCAGCAGCTTGCGGACACAGGGTTATGGCTACACCTTC. The full variable domain, in which reference TRBV5-4 and TRBJ1-2 provide the parts outside the CDR3, is ETGVTQSPTHLIKTRGQQVTLRCSSQSGHNTVSWYQQALGQGPQFIFQYYREEENGRGNFPPRFSGLQFPNYSSELNVNALELDDSALYLCASSLRTQGYGYTFGSGTRLTVV.

The chain uses TRBV18 and TRBJ2-2; 8 positions agree with TRBD2. Germline V gene data show CDR1 as KGHSH and CDR2 as LQKENI. CDR3 length: 17 amino acids. The J segment lost 4 bases and the V segment lost 3 bases, leaving 10 bases of the junction unmatched. As DNA, the CDR3 is TGTGCCAGCTCACCTATTAGCGGGACCGGGAGCACCGGGGAGCTGTTTTTT. Amino acids: CASSPISGTGSTGELFF. The entire variable domain, with the rest obtained from reference TRBV18 and TRBJ2-2, is as follows: NAGVMQNPRHLVRRRGQEARLRCSPMKGHSHVYWYRQLPEEGLKFMVYLQKENIIDESGMPKERFSAEFPKEGPSILRIQQVVRGDSAAYFCASSPISGTGSTGELFFGEGSRLTVL.

V is TRBV19 and J is TRBJ1-5, with unresolved D. Germline assignment: CDR1 LNHDA and CDR2 SQIVND (reference sequence). The length of the CDR3 is 15 residues. Trimming stripped 2 bases from V and 0 bases from J, with 8 bases between. The CDR3 region has the DNA TGTGCCAGTAGTATAAAGAATTATAGCAATCAGCCCCAGCATTTT. This gives the protein CASSIKNYSNQPQHF.

About this clone: Compared with germline, one end of the junction differs, possibly owing to a read error. The gene calls are TRBV7-7 and TRBJ2-5, with D tentatively TRBD1 (5 bases). The CDR3 is 15 amino acids. Germline V gene data show CDR1 as SSHAT and CDR2 as FNYEAQ (reference sequence). CDR3 bases: TGTGCTAGCAGCTTTTCCAGGGATGGGCAAGAGACCCAGTACTTC. It is translated as CASSFSRDGQETQYF.

The chain combines TRBV15 with TRBJ1-2, with D maybe TRBD1 (5 bases). CDR3 length equals 14 residues. Trimming removed 0 bases from V and 6 bases from J, with 11 bases in between. Per germline, CDR1 LNHNV and CDR2 YYDKDF (reference sequence). CDR3 nucleotides: TGTGCCACCAGCAGAGATCTGGGGGAGCATGGCTACACCTTC. This encodes CATSRDLGEHGYTF.

The chain uses TRBV18 and TRBJ1-2, with 7 nucleotides matching TRBD1. With V trimmed by 3 bases and J by 8 bases, 9 bases remained unmatched. The germline V gene encodes CDR1 KGHSH and CDR2 LQKENI. CDR3 length: 14 amino acids. CDR3 coding DNA: TGTGCCAGCTCACCTACGCCGGGACAGCACGGCTACACCTTC. Amino acid sequence: CASSPTPGQHGYTF.

This clone was observed a few times. The rearrangement links TRBV19 to TRBJ1-1, with 7 bases fitting TRBD1. Germline-derived CDR1 and CDR2 are LNHDA and SQIVND (reference sequence). CDR3 length: 14 amino acids. V lost 6 bases and J lost 4; bases outside the gene matches: 8. Here the CDR3 reads CASRSRAGGTEAFF. The CDR3 nucleotides are TGTGCCAGTAGGAGTAGGGCAGGGGGCACTGAAGCTTTCTTT.

V and J are TRBV20-1 and TRBJ2-7; D is tentatively TRBD1 or TRBD2 (6 bases each). This CDR3 is 13 amino acids long. The germline V gene encodes CDR1 DFQATT and CDR2 SNEGSKA (reference sequence). The V end lost 3 bases, the J end lost 6 bases, and 15 bases lay between the germline ends. The CDR3 DNA is TGCAGTGCTAGTAGTCCCCCGGGGGCCGAGCAGTACTTC. Amino acids: CSASSPPGAEQYF.

V gene TRBV7-6 combines with J gene TRBJ2-2; D not certain. The CDR3 contains 15 residues. Germline V gene data show CDR1 as SGHVS and CDR2 as FNYEAQ. V lost 0 bases, J lost 3 bases, and 8 bases lay in between. As DNA, the CDR3 is TGTGCCAGCAGCTTAGCGGGAACTTACACCGGGGAGCTGTTTTTT. It specifies CASSLAGTYTGELFF.

The V gene is TRBV27, the J gene TRBJ2-7, with a tentative D call TRBD1 (5 bases). Germline CDR1 MNHEY, CDR2 SMNVEV (reference sequence). The germline V and J ends were trimmed by 6 bases and 4 bases, with 10 bases remaining between them. This CDR3 region has 12 residues. CDR3 loop: CASSPKGYEQYF. The CDR3, as DNA: TGTGCCAGCAGCCCTAAGGGGTACGAGCAGTACTTC.

The genes are TRBV5-5 and TRBJ1-5; 11 bases are shared with TRBD1. The CDR3 length is 14 residues. V lost 4 bases, J lost 12 bases, and 9 bases stayed unmatched. CDR1 is SGHKS and CDR2 is YYEKEE in the germline V gene (reference sequence). In DNA, the CDR3 is TGTGCCAGCAGCCAGGGACAGGGGGGCGGGGTCCAGCATTTT. Protein sequence: CASSQGQGGGVQHF.

This rearrangement joins TRBV7-3 to TRBJ2-1, with D possibly matching TRBD1 (6 bases). The V end was cut by 2 bases, the J end by 2 bases, with 10 bases between. CDR1 is SGHTA and CDR2 is FQGTGA in the germline V gene. The CDR3 is 15 amino acids. The CDR3, as DNA: TGTGCCAGCAGCTTAGGGCAGGGGACCTACAATGAGCAGTTCTTC. This encodes CASSLGQGTYNEQFF.

V usage is TRBV21-1 and J usage is TRBJ2-7; TRBD2 is the table's D call, not checked against the DNA. TRBV21-1 is shown as a pseudogene. This CDR3 has 13 amino acids. The CDR3, as DNA: TGTGCCAGCAGCAAGCCGGACTTCTACGAGCAGTACTTC. It codes for CASSKPDFYEQYF.

The V gene is TRBV19, the J gene TRBJ1-5, with D perhaps TRBD1 (6 bases). CDR1 and CDR2 (germline): LNHDA, SQIVND (reference sequence). The CDR3 is made up of 17 amino acids. The V gene lost 3 bases and the J gene lost 0 bases, with 15 bases spanning the gap. CDR3 sequence: CASSIPLYRDSNQPQHF. Written as DNA, the CDR3 is TGTGCCAGTAGTATCCCCCTCTACAGGGATAGCAATCAGCCCCAGCATTTT.

The CDR3 bases are TGTGCCAGCAGCCTTGGCCTAGCGGGAGGGGGCACAGATACGCAGTATTTT. Translation gives CASSLGLAGGGTDTQYF. The chain recombines TRBV7-8 with TRBJ2-3; 12 bases align to TRBD2. CDR1 is SGHVS, CDR2 FQNEAQ, per germline. J lost 1 base, V lost 5 bases, and 7 bases had no gene match. This CDR3 is built from 17 residues.

This rearrangement joins TRBV12-5 to TRBJ2-7; possible D gene TRBD1, 5 bases. In germline, CDR1 is LGHNT, CDR2 FRNRAP. The V end was cut by 6 bases, the J end by 0 bases, with 15 bases between. This CDR3 comprises 15 residues. The CDR3: CASGAPGLYSYEQYF. The CDR3 DNA reads as TGTGCTAGTGGCGCGCCAGGGCTTTACTCCTACGAGCAGTACTTC.

This sequence joins TRBV5-1 and TRBJ2-2; 7 bases fit TRBD2. Germline V CDR1 and CDR2: SGHRS, YFSETQ. This CDR3 is 16 amino acids long. With V trimmed by 0 bases and J by 7 bases, 9 bases remained unmatched. The CDR3 DNA sequence: TGCGCCAGCAGCTTGGAGGGGCTAGCGGAGATCGGGGAGCTGTTTTTT. Translating it yields CASSLEGLAEIGELFF. Variable domain in full (rest from reference TRBV5-1 and TRBJ2-2): KAGVTQTPRYLIKTRGQQVTLSCSPISGHRSVSWYQQTPGQGLQFLFEYFSETQRNKGNFPGRFSGRQFSNSRSEMNVSTLELGDSALYLCASSLEGLAEIGELFFGEGSRLTVL.

The chain employs TRBV18 and TRBJ2-2; 10 bases agree with TRBD2. Per germline, CDR1 KGHSH and CDR2 LQKENI. Trimming at V came to 2 bases and at J to 5 bases, leaving 8 bases not matched to a gene. This CDR3 contains 17 residues. The CDR3 protein is CASSPRLAGELTGELFF. The DNA of the CDR3 is TGTGCCAGCTCACCAAGGCTAGCGGGAGAGCTAACCGGGGAGCTGTTTTTT.

This clone was observed a handful of times. The rearrangement joins TRBV7-9 to TRBJ2-4; no firm D call. Looked up from germline, CDR1 is SEHNR and CDR2 is FQNEAQ (reference sequence). The CDR3 extends over 12 amino acids. The germline V and J ends were trimmed by 1 base and 10 bases, with 8 bases remaining between them. The CDR3 reads CASSLGGLIQYF. DNA for the CDR3: TGTGCCAGCAGCTTAGGTGGCTTGATTCAGTACTTC. Full variable domain (remainder filled in from reference TRBV7-9 and TRBJ2-4): DTGVSQNPRHKITKRGQNVTFRCDPISEHNRLYWYRQTLGQGPEFLTYFQNEAQLEKSRLLSDRFSAERPKGSFSTLEIQRTEQGDSAMYLCASSLGGLIQYFGAGTRLSVL.

The V and J genes are TRBV6-6 and TRBJ1-1, with D unresolved. Germline V gene data show CDR1 as MNHNY and CDR2 as SVGAGI (reference sequence). The ends were cut back, 5 bases at V and 9 bases at J, with 16 bases in the middle. The length of the CDR3 is 13 residues. The CDR3 DNA sequence: TGTGCCAGCAGTATGTCAGGCCCGATGCAAGCTTTCTTT. The encoded protein is CASSMSGPMQAFF.

DNA of the CDR3: TGTGCCAGCTCACCTGAGGGGTCCGAGCAGTACTTC. This codes for CASSPEGSEQYF. This chain uses TRBV18 with TRBJ2-7; D may correspond to TRBD1 or TRBD2 (5 bases each). The V end was cut by 3 bases, the J end by 6 bases, with 9 bases between. The germline gives CDR1 KGHSH, CDR2 LQKENI. This CDR3 is 12 amino acids long. Full variable domain (outside the CDR3, taken from reference TRBV18 and TRBJ2-7): NAGVMQNPRHLVRRRGQEARLRCSPMKGHSHVYWYRQLPEEGLKFMVYLQKENIIDESGMPKERFSAEFPKEGPSILRIQQVVRGDSAAYFCASSPEGSEQYFGPGTRLTVT.

The chain is built from TRBV7-3 and TRBJ2-3; D possibly uses TRBD1 or TRBD2 (5 bases each). Per germline, CDR1 SGHTA and CDR2 FQGTGA. This CDR3 is 15 amino acids long. Trimming removed 3 bases from V and 7 bases from J, with 17 bases in between. The CDR3 protein is CASSLNGGEVYTQYF. CDR3 coding DNA: TGTGCCAGCAGCTTGAATGGGGGAGAGGTATATACGCAGTATTTT.

The chain's CDR3 is CAWSDPRAGEDTEAFF. The CDR3 coding sequence is TGTGCCTGGAGTGACCCGAGGGCAGGGGAGGACACTGAAGCTTTCTTT. This chain uses TRBV30 with TRBJ1-1; D might be TRBD1 (6 bases). Germline V lookup: CDR1 GTSNPN, CDR2 SVGIG (reference sequence). The CDR3 covers 16 residues. The V gene lost 1 base and the J gene lost 3 bases, with 18 bases spanning the gap.

This rearrangement joins TRBV10-3 to TRBJ2-3; 7 nucleotides line up with TRBD2. The V gene end was trimmed by 10 bases and the J gene end by 0 bases; junction bases not matched to a gene: 10. Germline V gene lookup returns CDR1 ENHRY and CDR2 SYGVKD. This CDR3 is 15 amino acids long. The CDR3 sequence is CATSREVVSTDTQYF. The CDR3, as DNA: TGTGCCACCTCCCGGGAGGTAGTTAGCACAGATACGCAGTATTTT.

This clone has a handful of counts. V usage is TRBV7-2 and J usage is TRBJ1-3; D uncertain. The CDR3 spans 14 residues. V was clipped by 0 bases and J by 0 bases, with 3 bases between them. Germline V gives CDR1 SGHTA, CDR2 FQGNSA. The CDR3 here is CASSLAGSGNTIYF. The CDR3 DNA is TGTGCCAGCAGCTTAGCAGGCTCTGGAAACACCATATATTTT.

V usage is TRBV6-2 or TRBV6-3 and J usage is TRBJ2-5; D unresolved. The CDR3 loop spans 11 amino acids. The ends were cut back, 6 bases at V and 2 bases at J, with 4 bases in the middle. Germline assignment: CDR1 MNHEY and CDR2 SVGEGT. The CDR3 spells CASSHQETQYF. CDR3 coding DNA: TGTGCCAGCAGCCATCAAGAGACCCAGTACTTC.